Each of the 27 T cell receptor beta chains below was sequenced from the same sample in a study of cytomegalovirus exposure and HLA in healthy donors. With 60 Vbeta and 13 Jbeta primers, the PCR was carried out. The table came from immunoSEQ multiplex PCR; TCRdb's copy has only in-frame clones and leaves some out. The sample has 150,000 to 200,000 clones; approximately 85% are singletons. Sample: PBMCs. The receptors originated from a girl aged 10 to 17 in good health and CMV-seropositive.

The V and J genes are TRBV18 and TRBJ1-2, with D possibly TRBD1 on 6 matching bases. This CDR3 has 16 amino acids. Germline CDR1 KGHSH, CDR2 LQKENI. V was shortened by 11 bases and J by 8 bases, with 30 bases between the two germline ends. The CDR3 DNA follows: TGTGCCGGCAAAGTCGGACAGCCCCCTTTTCGACGGGGCTACACCTTC. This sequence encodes CAGKVGQPPFRRGYTF.

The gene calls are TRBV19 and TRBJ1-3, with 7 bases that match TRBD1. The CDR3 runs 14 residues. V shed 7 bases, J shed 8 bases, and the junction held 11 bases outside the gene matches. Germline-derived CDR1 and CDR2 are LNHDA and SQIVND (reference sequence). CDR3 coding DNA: TGTGCCAGTATCCTGACAGGGAAAAGAGACACCATATATTTT. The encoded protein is CASILTGKRDTIYF.

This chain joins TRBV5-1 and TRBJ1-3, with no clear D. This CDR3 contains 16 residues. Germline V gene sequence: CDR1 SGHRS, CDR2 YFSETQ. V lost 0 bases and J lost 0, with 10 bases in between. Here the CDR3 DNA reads TGCGCCAGCAGCTTGGTACTGGCTAGCTCTGGAAACACCATATATTTT. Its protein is CASSLVLASSGNTIYF.

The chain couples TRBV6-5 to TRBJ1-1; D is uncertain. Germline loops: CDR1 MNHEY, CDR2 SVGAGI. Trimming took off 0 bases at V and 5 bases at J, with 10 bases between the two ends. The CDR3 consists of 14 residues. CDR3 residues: CASSYSEGNTEAFF. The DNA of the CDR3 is TGTGCCAGCAGTTACTCAGAGGGAAATACTGAAGCTTTCTTT.

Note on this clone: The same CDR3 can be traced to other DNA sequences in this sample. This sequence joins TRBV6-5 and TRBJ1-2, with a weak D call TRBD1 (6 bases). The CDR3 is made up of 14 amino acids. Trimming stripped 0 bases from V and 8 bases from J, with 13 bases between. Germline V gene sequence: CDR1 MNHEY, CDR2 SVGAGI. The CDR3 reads CASSYSSQGYGYTF. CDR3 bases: TGTGCCAGCAGTTACTCTTCCCAGGGGTACGGCTACACCTTC.

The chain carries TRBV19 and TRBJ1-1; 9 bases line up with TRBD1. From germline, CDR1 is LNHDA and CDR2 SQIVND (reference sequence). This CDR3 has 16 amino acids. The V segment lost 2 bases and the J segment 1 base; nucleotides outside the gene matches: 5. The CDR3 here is CASSITPGQGNTEAFF. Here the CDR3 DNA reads TGTGCCAGTAGTATAACCCCGGGACAGGGGAACACTGAAGCTTTCTTT.

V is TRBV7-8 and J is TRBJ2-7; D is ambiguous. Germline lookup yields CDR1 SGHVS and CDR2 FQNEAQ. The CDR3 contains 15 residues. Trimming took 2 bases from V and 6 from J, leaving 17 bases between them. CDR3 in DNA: TGTGCCAGCAGCTTATCCCGGCAGACTTCTGGCGAGCAGTACTTC. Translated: CASSLSRQTSGEQYF.

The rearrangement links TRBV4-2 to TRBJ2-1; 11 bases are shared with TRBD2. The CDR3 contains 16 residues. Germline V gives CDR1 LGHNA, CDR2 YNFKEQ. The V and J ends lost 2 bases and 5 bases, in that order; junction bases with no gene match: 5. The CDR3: CASSQREGLADNEQFF. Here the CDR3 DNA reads TGTGCCAGCAGCCAAAGGGAGGGACTAGCGGACAATGAGCAGTTCTTC.

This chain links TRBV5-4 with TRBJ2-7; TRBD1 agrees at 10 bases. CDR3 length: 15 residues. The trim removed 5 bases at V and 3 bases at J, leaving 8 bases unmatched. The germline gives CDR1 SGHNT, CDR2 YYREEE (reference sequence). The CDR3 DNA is TGTGCCAGCAGGAACCCGGGACAGGGGAACTACGAGCAGTACTTC. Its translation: CASRNPGQGNYEQYF.

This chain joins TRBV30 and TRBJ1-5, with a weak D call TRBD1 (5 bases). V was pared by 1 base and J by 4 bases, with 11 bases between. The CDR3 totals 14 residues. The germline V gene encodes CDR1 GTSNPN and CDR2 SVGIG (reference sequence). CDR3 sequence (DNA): TGTGCCTGGAGTGAGTGGGGGGGGAATCAGCCCCAGCATTTT. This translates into CAWSEWGGNQPQHF.

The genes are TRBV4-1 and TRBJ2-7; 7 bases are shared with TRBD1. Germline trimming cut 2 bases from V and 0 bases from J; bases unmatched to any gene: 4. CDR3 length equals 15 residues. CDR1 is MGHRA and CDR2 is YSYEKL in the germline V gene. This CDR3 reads CASSQLTGSSYEQYF. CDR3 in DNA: TGCGCCAGCAGCCAACTGACAGGGTCCTCCTACGAGCAGTACTTC.

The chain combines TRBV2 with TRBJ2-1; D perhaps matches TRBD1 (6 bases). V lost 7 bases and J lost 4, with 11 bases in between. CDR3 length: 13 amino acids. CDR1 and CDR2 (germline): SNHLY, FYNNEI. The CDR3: CASNLQGYNEQFF. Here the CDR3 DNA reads TGTGCCAGCAACTTACAGGGATACAATGAGCAGTTCTTC.

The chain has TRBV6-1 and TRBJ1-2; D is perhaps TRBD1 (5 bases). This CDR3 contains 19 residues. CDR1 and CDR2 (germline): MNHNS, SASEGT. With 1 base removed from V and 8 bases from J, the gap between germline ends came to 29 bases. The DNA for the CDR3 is TGTGCCAGCAGTGAAGTGAAGGGGCAGGGCGCCTCCCCAAAATGGGGCTACACCTTC. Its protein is CASSEVKGQGASPKWGYTF.

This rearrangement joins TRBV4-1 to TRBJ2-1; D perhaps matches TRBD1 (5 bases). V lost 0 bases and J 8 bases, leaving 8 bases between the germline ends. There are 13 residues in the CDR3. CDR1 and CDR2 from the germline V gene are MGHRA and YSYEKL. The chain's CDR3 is CASSQDTRDEQFF. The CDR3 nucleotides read TGCGCCAGCAGCCAAGATACCAGGGATGAGCAGTTCTTC.

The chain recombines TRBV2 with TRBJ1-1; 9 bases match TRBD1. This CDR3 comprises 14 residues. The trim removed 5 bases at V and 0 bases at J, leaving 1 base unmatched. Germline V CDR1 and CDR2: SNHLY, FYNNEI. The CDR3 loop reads CASSTGGLNTEAFF. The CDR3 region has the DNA TGTGCCAGCAGTACAGGGGGCCTGAACACTGAAGCTTTCTTT. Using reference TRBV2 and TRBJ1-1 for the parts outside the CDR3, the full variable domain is EPEVTQTPSHQVTQMGQEVILRCVPISNHLYFYWYRQILGQKVEFLVSFYNNEISEKSEIFDDQFSVERPDGSNFTLKIRSTKLEDSAMYFCASSTGGLNTEAFFGQGTRLTVV.

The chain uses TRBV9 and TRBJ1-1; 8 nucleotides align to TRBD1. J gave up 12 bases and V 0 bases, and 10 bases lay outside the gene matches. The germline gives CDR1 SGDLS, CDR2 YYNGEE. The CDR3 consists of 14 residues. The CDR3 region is CASSVVGSGGATFF. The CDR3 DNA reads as TGTGCCAGCAGCGTAGTAGGTTCAGGGGGCGCGACTTTCTTT.

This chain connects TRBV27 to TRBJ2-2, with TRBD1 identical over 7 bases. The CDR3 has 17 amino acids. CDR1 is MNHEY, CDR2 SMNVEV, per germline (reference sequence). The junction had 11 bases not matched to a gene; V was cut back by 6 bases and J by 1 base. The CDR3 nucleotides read TGTGCCAGCAGGCCCGATAACAGGGGAAGGAACACCGGGGAGCTGTTTTTT. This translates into CASRPDNRGRNTGELFF.

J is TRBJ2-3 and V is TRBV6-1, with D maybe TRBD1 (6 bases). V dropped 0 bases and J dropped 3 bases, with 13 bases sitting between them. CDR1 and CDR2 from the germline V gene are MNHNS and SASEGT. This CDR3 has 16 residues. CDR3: CASSEAGGSWTDTQYF. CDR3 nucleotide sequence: TGTGCCAGCAGTGAAGCAGGGGGATCTTGGACAGATACGCAGTATTTT.

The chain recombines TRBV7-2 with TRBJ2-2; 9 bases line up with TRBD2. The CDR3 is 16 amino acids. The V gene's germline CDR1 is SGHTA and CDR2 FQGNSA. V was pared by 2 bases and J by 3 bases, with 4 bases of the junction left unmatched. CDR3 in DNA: TGTGCCAGCAGCTTACTAGCGGGAAGGGACACCGGGGAGCTGTTTTTT. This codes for CASSLLAGRDTGELFF. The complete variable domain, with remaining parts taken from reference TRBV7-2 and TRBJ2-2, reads GAGVSQSPSNKVTEKGKDVELRCDPISGHTALYWYRQSLGQGLEFLIYFQGNSAPDKSGLPSDRFSAERTGGSVSTLTIQRTQQEDSAVYLCASSLLAGRDTGELFFGEGSRLTVL.

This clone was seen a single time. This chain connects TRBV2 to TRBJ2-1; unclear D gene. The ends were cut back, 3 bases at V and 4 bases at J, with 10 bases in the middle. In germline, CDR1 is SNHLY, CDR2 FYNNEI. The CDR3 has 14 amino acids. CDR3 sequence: CASSDFESYNEQFF. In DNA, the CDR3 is TGTGCCAGCAGTGATTTCGAGTCTTACAATGAGCAGTTCTTC.

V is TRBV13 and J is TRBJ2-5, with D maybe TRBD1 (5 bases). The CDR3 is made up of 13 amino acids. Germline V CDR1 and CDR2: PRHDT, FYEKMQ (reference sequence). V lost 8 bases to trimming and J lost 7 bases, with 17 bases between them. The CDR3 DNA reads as TGTGCCAGCCAGAGACAGCAAACAGGGACCCAGTACTTC. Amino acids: CASQRQQTGTQYF. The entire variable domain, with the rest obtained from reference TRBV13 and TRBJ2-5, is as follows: AAGVIQSPRHLIKEKRETATLKCYPIPRHDTVYWYQQGPGQDPQFLISFYEKMQSDKGSIPDRFSAQQFSDYHSELNMSSLELGDSALYFCASQRQQTGTQYFGPGTRLLVL.

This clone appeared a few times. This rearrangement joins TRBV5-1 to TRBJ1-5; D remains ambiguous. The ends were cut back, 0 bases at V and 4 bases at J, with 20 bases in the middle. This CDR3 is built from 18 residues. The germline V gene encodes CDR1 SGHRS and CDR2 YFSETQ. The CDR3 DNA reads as TGCGCCAGCAGCTTGGGGGGAGATCCTTCCCGCTTTAATCAGCCCCAGCATTTT. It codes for CASSLGGDPSRFNQPQHF.

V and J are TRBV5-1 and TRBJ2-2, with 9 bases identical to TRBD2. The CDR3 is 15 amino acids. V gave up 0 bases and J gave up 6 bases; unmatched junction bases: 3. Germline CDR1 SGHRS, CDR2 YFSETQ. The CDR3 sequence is CASSLVGTSSGELFF. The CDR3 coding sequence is TGCGCCAGCAGCTTGGTGGGGACTAGCTCCGGGGAGCTGTTTTTT. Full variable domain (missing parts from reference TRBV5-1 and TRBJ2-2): KAGVTQTPRYLIKTRGQQVTLSCSPISGHRSVSWYQQTPGQGLQFLFEYFSETQRNKGNFPGRFSGRQFSNSRSEMNVSTLELGDSALYLCASSLVGTSSGELFFGEGSRLTVL.

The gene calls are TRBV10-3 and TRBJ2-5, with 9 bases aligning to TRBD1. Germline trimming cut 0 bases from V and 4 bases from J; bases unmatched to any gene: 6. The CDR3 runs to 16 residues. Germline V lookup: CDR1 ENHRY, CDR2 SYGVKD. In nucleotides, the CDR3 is TGTGCCATCAGTGAGTCGGAGCAGGACAGGGGAGAGACCCAGTACTTC. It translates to CAISESEQDRGETQYF.

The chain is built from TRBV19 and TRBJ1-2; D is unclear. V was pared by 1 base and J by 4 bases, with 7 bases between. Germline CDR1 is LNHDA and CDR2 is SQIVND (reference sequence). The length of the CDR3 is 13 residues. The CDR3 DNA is TGTGCCAGTAGTATAGGCGGGTTCTATGGCTACACCTTC. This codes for CASSIGGFYGYTF.

CDR3 sequence: CASARAGNEQFF. The CDR3 DNA reads TGTGCCAGCGCGCGAGCGGGGAATGAGCAGTTCTTC. The chain carries TRBV5-5 and TRBJ2-1; 7 positions match TRBD2. Germline V gives CDR1 SGHKS, CDR2 YYEKEE (reference sequence). V lost 7 bases to trimming and J lost 7 bases; unmatched junction nucleotides: 5. CDR3 length equals 12 residues.

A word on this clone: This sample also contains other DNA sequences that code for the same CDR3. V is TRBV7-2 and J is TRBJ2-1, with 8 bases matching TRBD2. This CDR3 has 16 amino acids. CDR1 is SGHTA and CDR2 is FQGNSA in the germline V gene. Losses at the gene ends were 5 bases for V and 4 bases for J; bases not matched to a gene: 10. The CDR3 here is CASSLISGGDYNEQFF. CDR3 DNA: TGTGCCAGCAGCCTAATTTCGGGGGGGGATTACAATGAGCAGTTCTTC.